This TCR beta chain originates from a study of blood T cell repertoires in COVID-19. For the study at large: Samples came from the United States, Italy and Spain, spanning acute and convalescent COVID-19. Sources were T cells, B-cell-depleted T cells, or PBMCs; the material itself was cDNA or gDNA.

Germline loops: CDR1 SGDLS, CDR2 YYNGEE. V lost 4 bases to trimming and J lost 1 base, with 14 bases between them. The CDR3 has 15 amino acids. Methods used by the authors: Reference gene primer amplification in the assay estimated nucleated cell counts. Profiled with immunoSEQ multiplex PCR; TCRdb holds only in-frame clones, not every one. V, J and clone size are taken as reported in that table, and D and trimming were inferred from the DNA itself. The table lists roughly 86,000 clones, roughly 75% of them singletons. This clone is a singleton in its sample. Input material: peripheral blood. The gene calls are TRBV9 and TRBJ1-1; TRBD1 might be the D (5 bases). The TCR was taken from a man aged 45-65 years who had recovered from COVID-19. The CDR3 loop is CASSPRPGGNTEAFF. As DNA, the CDR3 is TGTGCCAGCAGCCCACGCCCCGGGGGGAACACTGAAGCTTTCTTT.